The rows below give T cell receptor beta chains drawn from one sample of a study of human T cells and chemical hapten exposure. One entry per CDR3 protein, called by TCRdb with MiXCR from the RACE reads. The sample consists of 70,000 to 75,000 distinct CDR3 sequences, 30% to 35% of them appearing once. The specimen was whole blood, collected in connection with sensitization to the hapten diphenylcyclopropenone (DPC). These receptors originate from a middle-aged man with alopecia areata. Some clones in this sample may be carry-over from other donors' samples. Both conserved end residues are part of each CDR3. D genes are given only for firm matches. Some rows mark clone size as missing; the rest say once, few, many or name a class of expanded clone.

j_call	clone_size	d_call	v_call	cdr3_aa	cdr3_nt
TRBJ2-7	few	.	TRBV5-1	CASSLAPDLNYEQYF	TGCGCCAGCAGCTTGGCACCGGACCTGAACTACGAGCAGTACTTC
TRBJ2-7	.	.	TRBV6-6	CASSHATGTSF	TGTGCCAGCAGCCACGCCACCGGGACCTCTTTC
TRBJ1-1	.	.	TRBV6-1	CASSAHPDGEAFF	TGTGCCAGCAGTGCCCACCCGGACGGGGAAGCTTTCTTT
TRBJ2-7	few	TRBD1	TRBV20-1	CSASPTGQGNYEQYF	TGCAGTGCTAGTCCGACGGGACAGGGTAACTACGAGCAGTACTTC
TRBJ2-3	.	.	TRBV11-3	CASSSIGDSTDTQYF	TGTGCCAGCAGCTCGATCGGCGACAGCACAGATACGCAGTATTTT
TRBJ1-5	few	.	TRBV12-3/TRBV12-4	CASSPRGSFQPQHF	TGTGCCAGCAGTCCCCGGGGGAGTTTCCAGCCCCAGCATTTT
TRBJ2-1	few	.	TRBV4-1	CASSQAPGLSEQFF	TGCGCCAGCAGCCAAGCCCCAGGGTTGAGTGAGCAGTTCTTC
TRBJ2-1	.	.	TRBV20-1	CSARWGAAYNEQFF	TGCAGTGCTAGATGGGGGGCAGCCTACAATGAGCAGTTCTTC
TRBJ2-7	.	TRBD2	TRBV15	CATSQGGTSMYF	TGTGCCACCAGCCAAGGTGGGACTAGCATGTACTTC
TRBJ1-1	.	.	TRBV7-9	CASSLARLSEAFF	TGTGCCAGCAGCTTAGCACGTTTGTCTGAAGCTTTCTTT
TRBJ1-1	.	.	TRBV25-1	CASNPLRRTEAFF	TGTGCCAGCAACCCCCTTCGGCGGACTGAAGCTTTCTTT
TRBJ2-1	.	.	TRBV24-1	CATSSVTTYNEQFF	TGTGCCACCAGTAGCGTGACTACATACAATGAGCAGTTCTTC
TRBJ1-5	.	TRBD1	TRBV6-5	CASTQSGTDYHF	TGTGCCAGCACCCAATCCGGGACAGACTACCATTTT
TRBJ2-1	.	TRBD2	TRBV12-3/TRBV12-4	CASSPAERGTYNEQFF	TGTGCCAGCAGCCCGGCCGAGCGGGGGACTTACAATGAGCAGTTCTTC
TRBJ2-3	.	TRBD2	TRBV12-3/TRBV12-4	CASSFGLAGKDTQYF	TGTGCCAGCAGTTTCGGACTAGCGGGAAAAGATACGCAGTATTTT
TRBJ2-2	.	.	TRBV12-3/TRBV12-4	CASSYRGSGELFF	TGTGCCAGCAGTTATAGGGGCTCCGGGGAGCTGTTTTTT
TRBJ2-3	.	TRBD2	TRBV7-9	CASSFGLAGLRATRDTQYF	TGTGCCAGCAGCTTTGGGCTAGCGGGCCTACGGGCCACACGAGATACGCAGTATTTT
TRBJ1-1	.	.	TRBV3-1	CASSPPGDTEAFF	TGTGCCAGCAGCCCCCCTGGGGACACTGAAGCTTTCTTT
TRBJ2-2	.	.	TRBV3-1	CASSQNLGLGELFF	TGTGCCAGCAGCCAAAACCTAGGGCTTGGGGAGCTGTTTTTT
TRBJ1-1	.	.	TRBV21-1	CASSKGGAHTEAFF	TGTGCCAGCAGCAAAGGAGGGGCGCACACTGAAGCTTTCTTT
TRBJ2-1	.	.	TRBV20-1	CSAAVRRVSYNEQFF	TGCAGTGCCGCCGTGAGGAGGGTCTCCTACAATGAGCAGTTCTTC
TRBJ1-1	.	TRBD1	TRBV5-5	CASSFPDRGFSNTEAFF	TGTGCCAGCAGCTTTCCGGACAGGGGATTTTCTAACACTGAAGCTTTCTTT
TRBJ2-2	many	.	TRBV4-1	CASSRGATGELFF	TGCGCCAGCAGCCGAGGCGCCACCGGGGAGCTGTTTTTT
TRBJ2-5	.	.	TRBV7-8	CASKGYQETQYF	TGTGCCAGCAAGGGGTACCAAGAGACCCAGTACTTC
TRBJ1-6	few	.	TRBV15	CATSRDAQGSPLHF	TGTGCCACCAGCAGAGATGCTCAGGGGTCACCCCTCCACTTT
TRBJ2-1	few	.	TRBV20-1	CSARDRSGATYNEQFF	TGCAGTGCTAGAGATAGATCGGGAGCCACCTACAATGAGCAGTTCTTC
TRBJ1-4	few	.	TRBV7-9	CASTFQQGPLFF	TGTGCCAGCACCTTCCAACAGGGACCCCTGTTTTTT
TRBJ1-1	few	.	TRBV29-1	CSVGRANTEAFF	TGCAGCGTTGGCAGGGCGAACACTGAAGCTTTCTTT
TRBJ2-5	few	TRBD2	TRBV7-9	CASSVLAGGPEETQYF	TGTGCCAGCAGCGTACTAGCGGGAGGGCCGGAGGAGACCCAGTACTTC
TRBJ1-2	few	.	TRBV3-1	CASSQVGEAHYGYTF	TGTGCCAGCAGCCAAGTCGGAGAGGCCCACTATGGCTACACCTTC
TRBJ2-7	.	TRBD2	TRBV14	CASSQEPGGYYEQYF	TGTGCCAGCAGCCAAGAGCCGGGAGGCTACTACGAGCAGTACTTC
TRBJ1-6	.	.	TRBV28	CASRLIGDGHNSPLHF	TGTGCCAGCCGTTTGATAGGAGACGGGCATAATTCACCCCTCCACTTT
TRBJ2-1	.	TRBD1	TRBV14	CASSQLGTGGYNEQFF	TGTGCCAGCAGCCAACTCGGGACAGGGGGCTACAATGAGCAGTTCTTC